This note documents a single TCR beta chain sequence. Its antigen remains unidentified. The protocol was immunoSEQ multiplex PCR, while the TCRdb copy is restricted to in-frame clones and leaves out a portion. Counted here are about 180,000 clones, around 88% occurring once; the ten biggest clones make up about 9.9%. The data were obtained in a study of T cell responses to AZD1222 COVID-19 vaccine. Findings and caveats of the study: No repertoire was sampled before or during the peak T cell response, only after it. Unmutated variant regions are reportedly targeted by nearly half of spike-specific TCRs. Mapped onto spike, vaccine-associated CD4 TCRs spanned it and were dominant at 160-218 and 743-854. Baseline seropositivity occurred in only six AZD1222 recipients.

The sequence was obtained from an adult who received the AZD1222 COVID-19 vaccine. The starting material was peripheral blood, obtained 28 days after the second AZD1222 dose.

The CDR3 sequence is CASSSGGGAYGYTF. The DNA for the CDR3 is TGCGCCAGCAGCTCCGGGGGGGGCGCCTATGGCTACACCTTC. The chain combines TRBV5-1 with TRBJ1-2, with D possibly TRBD1 on 6 matching bases. This CDR3 is built from 14 residues. The germline gives CDR1 SGHRS, CDR2 YFSETQ. V lost 3 bases to trimming and J lost 4 bases, with 13 bases between them.